A selection of T cell receptor beta chains follows, all from one sample in a study of prognosis after radiotherapy for stage I lung cancer. MiXCR was run by TCRdb on the multiplex PCR reads, yielding one entry per CDR3 protein. Here the sample spans some 39,000 distinct CDR3 sequences, less than 25% being singletons. Sequenced material: PBMCs, taken before or after stereotactic body radiation therapy (not recorded which). The receptors come from a donor aged 50 or older with non-small cell lung cancer. Each CDR3 is given with its conserved first and last residue. The D gene is left open where the match is weak. Only part of the rows carry a size: once, few, many, or a class if the clone is expanded.

-	TRBV9	TRBJ1-1	TRBD1	CASSDPGGGRGVTEAFF	TGTGCCAGCAGCGATCCGGGAGGGGGCAGAGGAGTCACTGAAGCTTTCTTT
many	TRBV28	TRBJ1-4	-	CASSLSGEKLFF	TGTGCCAGCAGTTTATCGGGTGAAAAACTGTTTTTT
many	TRBV3-1	TRBJ2-5	TRBD1	CASSQDSGGTETQYF	TGTGCCAGCAGCCAAGATTCAGGGGGTACAGAGACCCAGTACTTC
many	TRBV3-1	TRBJ1-2	-	CASSHTDRLGSGYTF	TGTGCCAGCAGCCATACTGACAGACTTGGATCAGGCTACACCTTC
-	TRBV28	TRBJ2-2	TRBD1	CASSFWDRGRKGHAVELFF	TGTGCCAGCAGTTTCTGGGACAGGGGGCGCAAAGGACACGCCGTGGAGCTGTTTTTT
many	TRBV10-3	TRBJ2-5	-	CAISEQDREGETQYF	TGTGCCATCAGTGAACAGGACAGGGAGGGCGAGACCCAGTACTTC
many	TRBV20-1	TRBJ2-3	TRBD2	CSARDRGLAGGLSTDTQYF	TGCAGTGCTAGAGATCGGGGACTAGCGGGGGGATTGAGCACAGATACGCAGTATTTT
-	TRBV27	TRBJ2-3	-	CASSIGTQMFTDTQYF	TGTGCCAGCAGTATCGGGACCCAGATGTTCACAGATACGCAGTATTTT
many	TRBV6-1	TRBJ2-3	-	CASSEAGSSTLGDTQYF	TGTGCCAGCAGTGAAGCCGGTAGCTCCACTCTGGGAGATACGCAGTATTTT
many	TRBV19	TRBJ2-3	-	CASSARGRSLTDTQYF	TGTGCCAGTAGTGCCAGGGGAAGGTCACTCACAGATACGCAGTATTTT
many	TRBV7-9	TRBJ1-1	-	CASSSPDVDMNTEAFF	TGTGCCAGCAGCTCACCGGACGTGGACATGAACACTGAAGCTTTCTTT
-	TRBV5-1	TRBJ1-2	TRBD1	CASKERQGARDGYTF	TGCGCCAGCAAGGAGCGGCAGGGGGCGAGGGATGGCTACACCTTC
many	TRBV20-1	TRBJ1-5	-	CSAPRESSNQPQHF	TGCAGTGCCCCGCGTGAATCTAGCAATCAGCCCCAGCATTTT